This entry lists 21 T cell receptor beta chains sequenced from one sample in a study of regulatory T cells in long-lasting Graves disease. Time point specified: newly diagnosed GD, antithyroid drugs for less than 3 months. RNA extracted from PBMCs served as the sequencing template. In building TCR beta libraries, iRepertoire HTBI primers were used together with Arm-PCR of CDR3 regions. TCRdb independently ran MiXCR on the multiplex PCR reads; one entry per CDR3 protein. Of more than 350,000 distinct CDR3 sequences in the sample, 15% were seen once. This sample was shared with a second study, whose subject was T cells in Graves' hyperthyroidism and ophthalmopathy.

The specimen comprised peripheral blood mononuclear cells (PBMCs), sampled at new diagnosis, from a patient treated with antithyroid drugs. All receptors come from a woman in her twenties or thirties with Graves disease.

This clonotype has only one observation. A read error may be the cause here, since a much bigger clone is one base away. This chain joins TRBV5-5 and TRBJ2-1, with D possibly TRBD2 on 6 matching bases. CDR1 is SGHKS, CDR2 YYEKEE, per germline (reference sequence). CDR3 length: 15 amino acids. V lost 1 base to trimming and J lost 11 bases, with 19 bases between them. CDR3 sequence: CASSLSGLRVNKQFF. Here the CDR3 DNA reads TGTGCCAGCAGCTTGTCGGGACTCCGGGTGAATAAGCAGTTCTTC. Drawing the rest from reference TRBV5-5 and TRBJ2-1, the complete variable domain is DAGVTQSPTHLIKTRGQQVTLRCSPISGHKSVSWYQQVLGQGPQFIFQYYEKEERGRGNFPDRFSARQFPNYSSELNVNALLLGDSALYLCASSLSGLRVNKQFFGPGTRLTVL.

The V and J genes are TRBV24-1 and TRBJ2-5; 9 nucleotides agree with TRBD1. The CDR3 extends over 14 amino acids. The germline V gene encodes CDR1 KGHDR and CDR2 SFDVKD. V trimming: 4 bases; J trimming: 4 bases; junction bases outside the gene matches: 3. CDR3 in amino acids: CATSDQTGGETQYF. CDR3 DNA sequence: TGTGCCACCAGTGACCAGACAGGGGGAGAGACCCAGTACTTC.

This clonotype has only a few counts. The J gene is TRBJ2-7, the V gene TRBV19; D may match TRBD1 or TRBD2 (5 bases each). Trimming removed 5 bases from V and 5 bases from J, with 19 bases in between. The CDR3 is 15 amino acids. Looked up from germline, CDR1 is LNHDA and CDR2 is SQIVND (reference sequence). The CDR3 coding sequence is TGTGCCAGTAGTCAGGCCGGGACGCCCCCCCACGAGCAGTACTTC. It is translated as CASSQAGTPPHEQYF. Filled out from reference TRBV19 and TRBJ2-7, the complete variable domain reads DGGITQSPKYLFRKEGQNVTLSCEQNLNHDAMYWYRQDPGQGLRLIYYSQIVNDFQKGDIAEGYSVSREKKESFPLTVTSAQKNPTAFYLCASSQAGTPPHEQYFGPGTRLTVT.

This clonotype has a handful of counts. This chain uses TRBV27 with TRBJ1-2, with D uncertain. V was trimmed by 3 bases and J by 8 bases, leaving 16 bases between them. The CDR3 runs to 14 residues. Germline CDR1 is MNHEY and CDR2 is SMNVEV (reference sequence). The CDR3 nucleotides read TGTGCCAGCAGTTTTAGGAACGGGAAAGGCGGCTACACCTTC. Translated, it gives CASSFRNGKGGYTF.

This clonotype was recorded only once. This CDR3 reads CASSHTRDWNTQYF. The DNA for the CDR3 is TGTGCCAGCAGTCACACACGGGATTGGAATACGCAGTATTTT. J is TRBJ2-3 and V is TRBV5-4; tentatively, D is TRBD2 (5 bases). V gave up 5 bases and J gave up 7 bases, with 17 bases separating them. Germline V gives CDR1 SGHNT, CDR2 YYREEE (reference sequence). The CDR3 length is 14 residues.

Many counts were recorded for this clonotype. The J gene is TRBJ2-3, the V gene TRBV29-1; D is unclear. CDR3 length: 13 amino acids. From germline, CDR1 is SQVTM and CDR2 ANQGSEA. The ends were cut back, 3 bases at V and 0 bases at J, with 7 bases in the middle. CDR3 amino acids: CSVDGASTDTQYF. CDR3 DNA: TGCAGCGTTGACGGCGCCAGCACAGATACGCAGTATTTT.

This clonotype appeared many times. J is TRBJ2-6 and V is TRBV29-1; D ambiguous. Looked up from germline, CDR1 is SQVTM and CDR2 is ANQGSEA. V lost 3 bases, J lost 0 bases, and 9 bases lay in between. This CDR3 spans 15 amino acids. The CDR3 sequence: CSVEARISGANVLTF. The DNA for the CDR3 is TGCAGCGTTGAGGCCCGGATCTCTGGGGCCAACGTCCTGACTTTC. The whole variable domain, remainder taken from reference TRBV29-1 and TRBJ2-6, is SAVISQKPSRDICQRGTSLTIQCQVDSQVTMMFWYRQQPGQSLTLIATANQGSEATYESGFVIDKFPISRPNLTFSTLTVSNMSPEDSSIYLCSVEARISGANVLTFGAGSRLTVL.

This clonotype was seen at least ten times. This chain links TRBV30 with TRBJ2-7, with D unresolved. The CDR3 covers 12 residues. V was cut by 0 bases and J by 4 bases, with 7 bases left in between. Germline lookup yields CDR1 GTSNPN and CDR2 SVGIG (reference sequence). The CDR3 coding sequence is TGTGCCTGGAGTGTAAGCACATACGAGCAGTACTTC. Amino acid sequence: CAWSVSTYEQYF.

This clonotype was observed at least ten times. V gene TRBV3-1 combines with J gene TRBJ2-5, with TRBD1 matching over 8 bases. This CDR3 is built from 15 residues. With V trimmed by 2 bases and J by 1 base, 3 bases remained unmatched. CDR1 is LGHDT, CDR2 YNNKEL, per germline (reference sequence). CDR3 DNA: TGTGCCAGCAGCCAAATCGACAGGGGCCAAGAGACCCAGTACTTC. Translated, it gives CASSQIDRGQETQYF.

The J gene is TRBJ1-4, the V gene TRBV28, with 7 bases fitting TRBD1. Losses at the gene ends were 2 bases for V and 7 bases for J; bases not matched to a gene: 13. The germline gives CDR1 MDHEN, CDR2 SYDVKM. The CDR3 contains 17 residues. The CDR3 bases are TGTGCCAGCAGTTTAACGTCCGTCATCCAGGGGGTTGAAAAACTGTTTTTT. Its protein is CASSLTSVIQGVEKLFF.

The chain recombines TRBV24-1 with TRBJ2-3, with D hard to call. Germline-derived CDR1 and CDR2 are KGHDR and SFDVKD. V dropped 3 bases and J dropped 6 bases, with 6 bases sitting between them. The CDR3 loop spans 12 amino acids. CDR3 sequence (DNA): TGTGCCACCAGTGATAAAAGCGATACGCAGTATTTT. It encodes CATSDKSDTQYF.

This clonotype was found a few times. A clone one base away is much larger, so this may be a read error. This chain connects TRBV7-2 to TRBJ2-7; 9 positions match TRBD1. The trim removed 2 bases at V and 0 bases at J, leaving 2 bases unmatched. The germline V gene encodes CDR1 SGHTA and CDR2 FQGNSA. This CDR3 is built from 15 residues. The DNA of the CDR3 is TGTGCCAGCAGCTTAAAGACAGGGGGCTCCTACGAGCAGTACTTC. Translation: CASSLKTGGSYEQYF.

Of note for this clonotype: A read error may be the cause here, since a much bigger clone is one base away. The chain employs TRBV4-1 and TRBJ2-7; D is unresolved. The CDR3 contains 13 residues. Looked up from germline, CDR1 is MGHRA and CDR2 is YSYEKL. The CDR3 here is CASRQYTSYEQYF. CDR3 nucleotides: TGCGCCAGCCGCCAATACACCTCCTACGAGCAGTACTTC.

This clonotype was observed at least ten times. The chain couples TRBV5-1 to TRBJ2-1, with D unresolved. Trimming stripped 6 bases from V and 2 bases from J, with 15 bases between. CDR3 length equals 15 residues. Germline CDR1 is SGHRS and CDR2 is YFSETQ. CDR3 DNA sequence: TGCGCCAGCACCCGGGCCGGAGAGGCCTACAATGAGCAGTTCTTC. Amino acids: CASTRAGEAYNEQFF. The full variable domain, its missing parts supplied by reference TRBV5-1 and TRBJ2-1, is KAGVTQTPRYLIKTRGQQVTLSCSPISGHRSVSWYQQTPGQGLQFLFEYFSETQRNKGNFPGRFSGRQFSNSRSEMNVSTLELGDSALYLCASTRAGEAYNEQFFGPGTRLTVL.

The table lists this clonotype with a few counts. This chain joins TRBV5-1 and TRBJ2-3; the match to TRBD2 covers 12 bases. This CDR3 spans 17 amino acids. Per germline, CDR1 SGHRS and CDR2 YFSETQ. Trimming took 4 bases from V and 4 from J; bases not matched to a gene: 10. The DNA for the CDR3 is TGCGCCAGCAGCCATGAAACTAGCGGGAGGAGGGCAGATACGCAGTATTTT. Amino acid sequence: CASSHETSGRRADTQYF.

This clonotype has more than one count but fewer than ten. The chain combines TRBV28 with TRBJ1-3; the match to TRBD1 covers 7 bases. The V gene's germline CDR1 is MDHEN and CDR2 SYDVKM. The CDR3 length is 17 residues. The V gene end was trimmed by 4 bases and the J gene end by 3 bases; junction bases not matched to a gene: 12. The CDR3 DNA reads TGTGCCAGCAGTTCCTCCCTGGGGAGGGGGCATGGAAACACCATATATTTT. Protein product: CASSSSLGRGHGNTIYF.

This clonotype showed up just a few times. This chain uses TRBV7-2 with TRBJ2-1; 11 nucleotides agree with TRBD2. Germline trimming cut 7 bases from V and 4 bases from J; bases unmatched to any gene: 9. The V gene's germline CDR1 is SGHTA and CDR2 FQGNSA. This CDR3 contains 16 residues. The CDR3 DNA is TGTGCCAGCACCGTAGCGGGAGGGCGTCGGTACAATGAGCAGTTCTTC. This encodes CASTVAGGRRYNEQFF. Variable domain in full (rest from reference TRBV7-2 and TRBJ2-1): GAGVSQSPSNKVTEKGKDVELRCDPISGHTALYWYRQSLGQGLEFLIYFQGNSAPDKSGLPSDRFSAERTGGSVSTLTIQRTQQEDSAVYLCASTVAGGRRYNEQFFGPGTRLTVL.

This clonotype was seen repeatedly, ten times or more. The chain is built from TRBV3-1 and TRBJ2-3; 8 bases agree with TRBD2. V dropped 4 bases and J dropped 0; count of bases not matched to a gene: 15. This CDR3 comprises 19 residues. Germline loops: CDR1 LGHDT, CDR2 YNNKEL (reference sequence). This CDR3 is CASSLLSSGSGLSTDTQYF. The CDR3 DNA reads as TGTGCCAGCAGCCTTCTTTCGAGCGGGAGTGGGTTAAGCACAGATACGCAGTATTTT.

The table lists this clonotype with many counts. This chain joins TRBV11-3 and TRBJ2-3, with 9 bases matching TRBD1. The V segment lost 1 base and the J segment 1 base; nucleotides outside the gene matches: 0. Germline V CDR1 and CDR2: SGHNT, YENEEA. The CDR3 has 15 amino acids. Here the CDR3 DNA reads TGTGCCAGCAGCTTAGGGACAGGGGGCACAGATACGCAGTATTTT. Its protein is CASSLGTGGTDTQYF. Combining the CDR3 with reference TRBV11-3 and TRBJ2-3 gives the whole variable domain EAGVVQSPRYKIIEKKQPVAFWCNPISGHNTLYWYLQNLGQGPELLIRYENEEAVDDSQLPKDRFSAERLKGVDSTLKIQPAELGDSAVYLCASSLGTGGTDTQYFGPGTRLTVL.

This clonotype was seen many times. This sequence joins TRBV3-1 and TRBJ1-3; D not certain. Trimming took off 4 bases at V and 2 bases at J, with 6 bases between the two ends. The CDR3 length is 13 residues. CDR1 LGHDT and CDR2 YNNKEL come from the germline V gene (reference sequence). This CDR3 reads CASSRVPGNTIYF. CDR3 in DNA: TGTGCCAGCAGCCGGGTTCCTGGAAACACCATATATTTT.

Many counts were recorded for this clonotype. The V call is TRBV29-1, the J call TRBJ2-2; the D is unclear. V lost 6 bases and J lost 4, with 12 bases in between. This CDR3 is 13 amino acids long. Germline CDR1 SQVTM, CDR2 ANQGSEA. CDR3 DNA sequence: TGCAGCGTCCGTGTGGGTGGCACCGGGGAGCTGTTTTTT. It is translated as CSVRVGGTGELFF.